This TCR beta chain was identified during a study of blood T cell repertoires in COVID-19. In the authors' methods: Reference gene primer amplification gave nucleated cell count estimates. Produced via immunoSEQ multiplex PCR; TCRdb's table is partial and in-frame only. That table supplies the V and J calls and clone size; D and trimming were determined from the DNA. The sample carries under 150,000 clones, just under 85% recorded once. CDR3 length: 15 residues. Specimen: peripheral blood. The TCR originated in a woman between 35 and 50 years old with active or convalescent COVID-19. The rearrangement links TRBV21-1 to TRBJ2-7; TRBD1, as called in the table, went unchecked against the DNA. TRBV21-1 is given as a pseudogene. CDR3: CASSKKTGAPYEQYF. The CDR3 nucleotides read TGTGCCAGCAGCAAAAAGACAGGGGCCCCCTACGAGCAGTACTTC.